These 15 T cell receptor beta chains originate from one sample sequenced in a study of cytomegalovirus exposure and HLA in healthy donors. The PCR had 60 Vbeta and 13 Jbeta primers. Clones were sequenced by immunoSEQ multiplex PCR, and TCRdb holds only the in-frame ones, with some missing. Its table records 140,000 or so clones. The sample comprised PBMCs. The receptor set was obtained from a male donor in good health and CMV-seronegative.

The genes are TRBV5-4 and TRBJ2-5, with D possibly TRBD1 on 6 matching bases. Per germline, CDR1 SGHNT and CDR2 YYREEE (reference sequence). V dropped 4 bases and J dropped 2 bases, with 12 bases sitting between them. The CDR3 covers 14 residues. The CDR3 DNA follows: TGTGCCAGCAGCCCGGGGACACTTCAAGAGACCCAGTACTTC. This translates into CASSPGTLQETQYF.

The chain carries TRBV9 and TRBJ2-7, with TRBD2 matching over 7 bases. Germline CDR1 is SGDLS and CDR2 is YYNGEE. The CDR3 contains 14 residues. V lost 4 bases to trimming and J lost 4 bases; unmatched junction nucleotides: 8. The CDR3 loop is CASSPSGARYEQYF. CDR3 nucleotides: TGTGCCAGCAGCCCCAGCGGGGCGAGGTACGAGCAGTACTTC.

The V gene is TRBV7-9, the J gene TRBJ2-5, with D perhaps matching TRBD2 (6 bases). This CDR3 contains 12 residues. Trimming removed 4 bases from V and 4 bases from J, with 7 bases in between. Germline CDR1 and CDR2: SEHNR and FQNEAQ (reference sequence). The CDR3: CASSWGVETQYF. Written as DNA, the CDR3 is TGTGCCAGCAGCTGGGGGGTAGAGACCCAGTACTTC.

This sequence joins TRBV5-1 and TRBJ2-3; 8 nucleotides match TRBD1. Germline CDR1 reads SGHRS; CDR2 reads YFSETQ. V gave up 3 bases and J gave up 0 bases; unmatched junction bases: 6. The CDR3 totals 16 residues. The CDR3 sequence: CASSSFRDRSTDTQYF. CDR3 nucleotides: TGCGCCAGCAGCTCCTTCCGGGACAGGAGCACAGATACGCAGTATTTT.

This chain connects TRBV30 to TRBJ2-3; TRBD2 aligns across 11 bases. Germline CDR1 GTSNPN, CDR2 SVGIG (reference sequence). Unmatched junction bases numbered 7, after V lost 1 base and J lost 4 bases. This CDR3 region has 16 residues. The CDR3 sequence is CAWSAGLAGSADTQYF. The CDR3 DNA is TGTGCCTGGAGTGCTGGACTAGCGGGTTCTGCAGATACGCAGTATTTT.

The rearrangement uses TRBV9 and TRBJ2-3; D unresolved. The CDR3 sequence is 13 residues long. The V and J ends lost 4 bases and 1 base respectively, with 7 bases between them. Germline assignment: CDR1 SGDLS and CDR2 YYNGEE. The CDR3 DNA reads as TGTGCCAGCAGCCTCCGTGGCACAGATACGCAGTATTTT. Translating it yields CASSLRGTDTQYF. Together with reference TRBV9 and TRBJ2-3, the CDR3 gives the full variable domain: DSGVTQTPKHLITATGQRVTLRCSPRSGDLSVYWYQQSLDQGLQFLIQYYNGEERAKGNILERFSAQQFPDLHSELNLSSLELGDSALYFCASSLRGTDTQYFGPGTRLTVL.

The chain recombines TRBV27 with TRBJ2-7; 9 nucleotides line up with TRBD1. Germline V gives CDR1 MNHEY, CDR2 SMNVEV (reference sequence). CDR3 size: 15 residues. V lost 6 bases, J lost 1 base, and 7 bases stayed unmatched. The CDR3 nucleotides are TGTGCCAGCAGGGGGTACGACAGGGGGTCCTACGAGCAGTACTTC. Its translation is CASRGYDRGSYEQYF.

This chain uses TRBV11-2 with TRBJ2-2, with D perhaps TRBD2 (6 bases). The V and J ends lost 5 bases and 0 bases respectively, with 13 bases between them. Germline values: CDR1 SGHAT, CDR2 FQNNGV. CDR3 length: 16 amino acids. CDR3 protein: CASSPYRGANTGELFF. The CDR3 DNA follows: TGTGCCAGCAGCCCGTATCGCGGGGCGAACACCGGGGAGCTGTTTTTT. The full variable domain, in which reference TRBV11-2 and TRBJ2-2 provide the parts outside the CDR3, is EAGVAQSPRYKIIEKRQSVAFWCNPISGHATLYWYQQILGQGPKLLIQFQNNGVVDDSQLPKDRFSAERLKGVDSTLKIQPAKLEDSAVYLCASSPYRGANTGELFFGEGSRLTVL.

This chain uses TRBV28 with TRBJ2-7; D not resolved. The CDR3 covers 11 residues. The germline V and J ends were trimmed by 7 bases and 7 bases, with 11 bases remaining between them. Looked up from germline, CDR1 is MDHEN and CDR2 is SYDVKM. The chain's CDR3 is CASNSLLEQYF. The CDR3 DNA is TGTGCCAGCAACTCCCTGCTTGAGCAGTACTTC.

The V and J genes are TRBV6-1 and TRBJ2-3; the match to TRBD2 covers 8 bases. The CDR3 sequence is 15 residues long. The V and J ends lost 7 bases and 0 bases, in that order; junction bases with no gene match: 6. Germline assignment: CDR1 MNHNS and CDR2 SASEGT. The CDR3 protein is CASTSGSGSTDTQYF. CDR3 sequence (DNA): TGTGCCAGCACCAGCGGGAGTGGTAGCACAGATACGCAGTATTTT.

This rearrangement joins TRBV7-6 to TRBJ2-5; the D gene is possibly TRBD1 (5 bases). Between the trimmed V and J ends, which lost 6 bases and 0 bases, there was a span of 11 bases. From germline, CDR1 is SGHVS and CDR2 FNYEAQ. The CDR3 length is 14 residues. In DNA, the CDR3 is TGTGCCAGCAGTTGGGGCAGGGACCAAGAGACCCAGTACTTC. Protein sequence: CASSWGRDQETQYF. Looking up the rest from reference TRBV7-6 and TRBJ2-5 gives the full variable domain: GAGVSQSPRYKVTKRGQDVALRCDPISGHVSLYWYRQALGQGPEFLTYFNYEAQQDKSGLPNDRFSAERPEGSISTLTIQRTEQRDSAMYRCASSWGRDQETQYFGPGTRLLVL.

This rearrangement joins TRBV2 to TRBJ1-1; no clear D. CDR3 length: 14 residues. The germline V gene encodes CDR1 SNHLY and CDR2 FYNNEI. Deletions cut 1 base from V and 1 base from J, with 7 bases between. CDR3 residues: CASSEGRENTEAFF. CDR3 coding DNA: TGTGCCAGCAGTGAAGGGCGGGAGAACACTGAAGCTTTCTTT.

This chain joins TRBV28 and TRBJ1-3, with D unclear. Germline V gene lookup returns CDR1 MDHEN and CDR2 SYDVKM. CDR3 length: 15 residues. Trimming left V 5 bases short and J 2 bases short, with 13 bases between. The CDR3 sequence: CASSPGVSTGNTIYF. The CDR3 coding sequence is TGTGCCAGCAGTCCCGGGGTTTCGACTGGAAACACCATATATTTT. The variable domain in full, completed from reference TRBV28 and TRBJ1-3, reads DVKVTQSSRYLVKRTGEKVFLECVQDMDHENMFWYRQDPGLGLRLIYFSYDVKMKEKGDIPEGYSVSREKKERFSLILESASTNQTSMYLCASSPGVSTGNTIYFGEGSWLTVV.

The chain recombines TRBV9 with TRBJ2-3, with D possibly being TRBD1 (5 bases). The germline V gene has CDR1 SGDLS and CDR2 YYNGEE. V was shortened by 2 bases and J by 1 base, with 11 bases between the two germline ends. The CDR3 spans 15 residues. Here the CDR3 reads CASSVLGQGTDTQYF. For the CDR3, the DNA is TGTGCCAGCAGCGTCTTGGGGCAGGGCACAGATACGCAGTATTTT. Variable domain in full (rest from reference TRBV9 and TRBJ2-3): DSGVTQTPKHLITATGQRVTLRCSPRSGDLSVYWYQQSLDQGLQFLIQYYNGEERAKGNILERFSAQQFPDLHSELNLSSLELGDSALYFCASSVLGQGTDTQYFGPGTRLTVL.

The chain is built from TRBV20-1 and TRBJ2-3; D gene unclear. V lost 2 bases and J 2 bases, leaving 2 bases between the germline ends. Germline V gene lookup returns CDR1 DFQATT and CDR2 SNEGSKA (reference sequence). The length of the CDR3 is 11 residues. The CDR3 reads CSARHTDTQYF. The DNA for the CDR3 is TGCAGTGCTAGACACACAGATACGCAGTATTTT.